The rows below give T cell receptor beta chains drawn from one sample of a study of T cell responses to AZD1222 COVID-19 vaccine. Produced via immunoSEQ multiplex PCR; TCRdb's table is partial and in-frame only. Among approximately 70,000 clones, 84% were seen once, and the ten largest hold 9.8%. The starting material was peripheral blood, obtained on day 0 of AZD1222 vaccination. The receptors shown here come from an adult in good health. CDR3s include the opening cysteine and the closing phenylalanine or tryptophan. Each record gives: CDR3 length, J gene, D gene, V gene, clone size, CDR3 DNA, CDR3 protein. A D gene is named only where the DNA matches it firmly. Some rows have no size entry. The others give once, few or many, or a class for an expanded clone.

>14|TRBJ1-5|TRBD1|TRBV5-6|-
TGTGCCAGCAGCTCCGGACAGGGCGGTCAGCCCCAGCATTTT
CASSSGQGGQPQHF
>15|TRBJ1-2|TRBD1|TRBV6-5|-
TGTGCCAGCACTCAGGGCGACAGGGGCTCCTATGGCTACACCTTC
CASTQGDRGSYGYTF
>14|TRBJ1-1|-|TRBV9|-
TGTGCCAGCAGCGTAGCTAGCAGGGGCACTGAAGCTTTCTTT
CASSVASRGTEAFF
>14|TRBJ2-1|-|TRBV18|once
TGTGCCAGCTCACCACTAGGAGGGGAAGATGAGCAGTTCTTC
CASSPLGGEDEQFF
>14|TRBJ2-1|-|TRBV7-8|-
TGTGCCAGCAGCTTAGCCCCCCTGTACAATGAGCAGTTCTTC
CASSLAPLYNEQFF
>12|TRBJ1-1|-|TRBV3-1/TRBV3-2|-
TGTGCCAGCAGCCAAACCGGGGCGGAAGCTTTCTTT
CASSQTGAEAFF
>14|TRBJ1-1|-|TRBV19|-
TGTGCCAGTAGTATAGCCGAGGGTTACACTGAAGCTTTCTTT
CASSIAEGYTEAFF
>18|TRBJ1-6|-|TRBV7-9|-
TGTGCCAGCAGCTTAGCGGTACTCATGACAGCCTATAATTCACCCCTCCACTTT
CASSLAVLMTAYNSPLHF
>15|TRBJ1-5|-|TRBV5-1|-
TGCGCCAGCAGCTTGGAGGGTATGGCCAATCAGCCCCAGCATTTT
CASSLEGMANQPQHF
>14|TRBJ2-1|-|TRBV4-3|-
TGCGCCAGCAGCCAAGATGTGGCAGGGAGGGAGCAGTTCTTC
CASSQDVAGREQFF
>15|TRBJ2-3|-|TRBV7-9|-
TGTGCCAGCAACATCAGGGGGGGAAGAACAGATACGCAGTATTTT
CASNIRGGRTDTQYF
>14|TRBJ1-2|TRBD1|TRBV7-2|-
TGTGCCAGCACCGGGGACAGGGGGTTCGATGGCTACACCTTC
CASTGDRGFDGYTF
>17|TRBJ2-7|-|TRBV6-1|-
TGTGCCAGCAGCGAAACAGCAACCTTGTTCACCGCCTACGAGCAGTACTTC
CASSETATLFTAYEQYF
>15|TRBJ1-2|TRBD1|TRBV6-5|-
TGTGCCAGCAGAAAAATAGACAGGGTAGGGTATGGCTACACCTTC
CASRKIDRVGYGYTF
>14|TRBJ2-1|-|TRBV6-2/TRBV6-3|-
TGTGCCAGCAGTTCTGGACAATCCTACAATGAGCAGTTCTTC
CASSSGQSYNEQFF
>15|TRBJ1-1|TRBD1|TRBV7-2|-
TGTGCCAGCAGCCCAACAGGGGGTTTAGAGACTGAAGCTTTCTTT
CASSPTGGLETEAFF